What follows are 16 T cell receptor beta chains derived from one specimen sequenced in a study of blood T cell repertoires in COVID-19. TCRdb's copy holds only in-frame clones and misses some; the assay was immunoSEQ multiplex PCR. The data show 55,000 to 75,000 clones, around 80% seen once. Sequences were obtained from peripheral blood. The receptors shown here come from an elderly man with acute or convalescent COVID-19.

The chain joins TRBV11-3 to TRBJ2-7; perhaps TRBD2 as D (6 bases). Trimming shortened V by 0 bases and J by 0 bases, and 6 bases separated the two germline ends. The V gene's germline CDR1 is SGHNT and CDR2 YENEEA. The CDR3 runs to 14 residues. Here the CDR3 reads CASSLDGSSYEQYF. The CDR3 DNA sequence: TGTGCCAGCAGCTTAGACGGGAGCTCCTACGAGCAGTACTTC.

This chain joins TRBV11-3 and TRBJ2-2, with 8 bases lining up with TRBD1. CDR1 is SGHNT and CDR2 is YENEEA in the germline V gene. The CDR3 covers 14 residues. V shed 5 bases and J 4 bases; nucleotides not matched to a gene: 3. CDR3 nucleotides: TGTGCCAGCAGCGAGCAGGGGGCCACCGGGGAGCTGTTTTTT. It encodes CASSEQGATGELFF.

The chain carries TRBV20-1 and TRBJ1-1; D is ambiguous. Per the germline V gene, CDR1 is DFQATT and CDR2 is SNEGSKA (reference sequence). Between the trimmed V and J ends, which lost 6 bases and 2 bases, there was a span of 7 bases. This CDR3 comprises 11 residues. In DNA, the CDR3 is TGCAGTGCGCTGGCTAACACTGAAGCTTTCTTT. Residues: CSALANTEAFF.

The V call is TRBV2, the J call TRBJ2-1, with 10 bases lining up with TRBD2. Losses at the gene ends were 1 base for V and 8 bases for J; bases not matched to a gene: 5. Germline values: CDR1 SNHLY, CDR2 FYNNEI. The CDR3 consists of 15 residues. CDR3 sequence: CASSEGSGGIYEQFF. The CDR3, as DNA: TGTGCCAGCAGTGAAGGTAGCGGGGGGATATATGAGCAGTTCTTC.

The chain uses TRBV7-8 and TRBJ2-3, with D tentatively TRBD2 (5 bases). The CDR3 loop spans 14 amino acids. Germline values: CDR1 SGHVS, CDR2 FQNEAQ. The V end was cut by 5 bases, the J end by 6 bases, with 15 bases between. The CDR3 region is CASSLGLAPDTQYF. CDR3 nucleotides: TGTGCCAGCAGCCTCGGACTTGCCCCCGATACGCAGTATTTT.

CDR3 amino acids: CASSIPRGEQFF. The DNA for the CDR3 is TGTGCCAGTAGTATACCCCGGGGTGAGCAGTTCTTC. The chain carries TRBV19 and TRBJ2-1; maybe TRBD2 (5 bases). V dropped 2 bases and J dropped 9 bases, with 8 bases sitting between them. The CDR3 runs 12 residues. CDR1 LNHDA and CDR2 SQIVND come from the germline V gene (reference sequence).

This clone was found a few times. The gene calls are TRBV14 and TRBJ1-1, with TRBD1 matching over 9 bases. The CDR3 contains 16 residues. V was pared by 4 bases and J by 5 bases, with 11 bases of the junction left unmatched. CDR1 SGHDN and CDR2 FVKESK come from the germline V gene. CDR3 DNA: TGTGCCAGCAGCCCCGGGACAGGGCGAGGTCGAACTGAAGCTTTCTTT. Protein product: CASSPGTGRGRTEAFF. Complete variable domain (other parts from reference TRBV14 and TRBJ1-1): EAGVTQFPSHSVIEKGQTVTLRCDPISGHDNLYWYRRVMGKEIKFLLHFVKESKQDESGMPNNRFLAERTGGTYSTLKVQPAELEDSGVYFCASSPGTGRGRTEAFFGQGTRLTVV.

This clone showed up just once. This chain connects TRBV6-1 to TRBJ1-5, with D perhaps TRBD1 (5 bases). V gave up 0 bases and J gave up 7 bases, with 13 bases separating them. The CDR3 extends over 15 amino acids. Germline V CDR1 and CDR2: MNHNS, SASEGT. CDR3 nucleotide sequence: TGTGCCAGCAGTGAAGCGTCCCAGGGCGAACAGCCCCAGCATTTT. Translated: CASSEASQGEQPQHF.

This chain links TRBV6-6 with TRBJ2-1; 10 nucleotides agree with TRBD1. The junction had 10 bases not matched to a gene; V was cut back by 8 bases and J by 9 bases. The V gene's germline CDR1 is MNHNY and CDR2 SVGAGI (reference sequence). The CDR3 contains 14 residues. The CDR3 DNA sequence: TGTGCCAGCCAAACGACGACAGGGGGCGTTGAGCAGTTCTTC. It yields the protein CASQTTTGGVEQFF.

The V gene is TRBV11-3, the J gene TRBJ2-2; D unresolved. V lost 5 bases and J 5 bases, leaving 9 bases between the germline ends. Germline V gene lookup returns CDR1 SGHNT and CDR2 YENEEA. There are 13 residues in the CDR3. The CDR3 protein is CASSAHYTGELFF. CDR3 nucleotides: TGTGCCAGCAGCGCCCACTATACCGGGGAGCTGTTTTTT.

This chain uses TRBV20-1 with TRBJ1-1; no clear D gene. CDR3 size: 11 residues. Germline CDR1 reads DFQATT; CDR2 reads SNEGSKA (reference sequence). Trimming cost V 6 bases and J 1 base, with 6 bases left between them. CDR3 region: CSASRNTEAFF. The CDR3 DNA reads TGCAGTGCGTCCAGGAACACTGAAGCTTTCTTT.

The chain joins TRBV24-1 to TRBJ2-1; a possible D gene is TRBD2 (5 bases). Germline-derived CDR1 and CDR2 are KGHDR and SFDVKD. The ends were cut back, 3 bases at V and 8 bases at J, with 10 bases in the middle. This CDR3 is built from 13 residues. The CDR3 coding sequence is TGTGCCACCAGTGATCCGAGGGTGGATGAGCAGTTCTTC. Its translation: CATSDPRVDEQFF.

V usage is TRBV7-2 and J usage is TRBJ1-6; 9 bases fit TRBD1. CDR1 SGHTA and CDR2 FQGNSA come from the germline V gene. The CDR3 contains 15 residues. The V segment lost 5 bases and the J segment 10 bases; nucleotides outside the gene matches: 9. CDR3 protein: CASSPQTGGGSPLHF. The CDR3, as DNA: TGTGCCAGCAGCCCTCAGACAGGGGGTGGGTCACCCCTCCACTTT.

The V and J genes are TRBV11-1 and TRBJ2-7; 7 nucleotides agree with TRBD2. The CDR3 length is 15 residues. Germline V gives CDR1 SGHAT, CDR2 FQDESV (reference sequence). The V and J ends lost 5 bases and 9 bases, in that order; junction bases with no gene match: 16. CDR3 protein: CASSPEQGGVLRQYF. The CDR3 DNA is TGTGCCAGCAGCCCTGAGCAGGGAGGGGTCCTTCGGCAGTACTTC. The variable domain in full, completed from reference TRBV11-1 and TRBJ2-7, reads EAEVAQSPRYKITEKSQAVAFWCDPISGHATLYWYRQILGQGPELLVQFQDESVVDDSQLPKDRFSAERLKGVDSTLKIQPAELGDSAMYLCASSPEQGGVLRQYFGPGTRLTVT.

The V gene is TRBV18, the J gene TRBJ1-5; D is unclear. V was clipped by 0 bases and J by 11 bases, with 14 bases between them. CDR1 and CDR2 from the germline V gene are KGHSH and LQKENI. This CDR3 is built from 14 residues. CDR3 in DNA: TGTGCCAGCTCACCACCGGAGGACCCTCGGGCCCAGCATTTT. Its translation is CASSPPEDPRAQHF.

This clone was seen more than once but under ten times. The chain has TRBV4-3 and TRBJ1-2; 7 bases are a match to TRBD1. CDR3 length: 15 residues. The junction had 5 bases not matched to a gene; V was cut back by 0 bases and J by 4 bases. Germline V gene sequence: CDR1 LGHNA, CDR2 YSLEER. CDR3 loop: CASSQDRDSTYGYTF. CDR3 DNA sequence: TGCGCCAGCAGCCAAGATCGGGACAGCACCTATGGCTACACCTTC.